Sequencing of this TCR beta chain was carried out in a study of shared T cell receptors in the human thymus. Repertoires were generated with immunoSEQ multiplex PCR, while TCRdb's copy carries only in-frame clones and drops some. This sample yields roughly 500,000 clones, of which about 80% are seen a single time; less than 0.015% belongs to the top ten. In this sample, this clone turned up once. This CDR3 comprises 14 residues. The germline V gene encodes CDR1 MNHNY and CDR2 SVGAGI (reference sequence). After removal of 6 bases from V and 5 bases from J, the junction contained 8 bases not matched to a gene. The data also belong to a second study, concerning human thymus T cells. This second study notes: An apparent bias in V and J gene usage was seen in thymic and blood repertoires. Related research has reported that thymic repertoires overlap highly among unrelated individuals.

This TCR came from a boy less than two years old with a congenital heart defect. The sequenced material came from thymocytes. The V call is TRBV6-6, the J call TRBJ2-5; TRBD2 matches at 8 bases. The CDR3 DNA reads TGTGCCAGCAGCCTTAGCGGGGTAAGGGAGACCCAGTACTTC. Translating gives CASSLSGVRETQYF.